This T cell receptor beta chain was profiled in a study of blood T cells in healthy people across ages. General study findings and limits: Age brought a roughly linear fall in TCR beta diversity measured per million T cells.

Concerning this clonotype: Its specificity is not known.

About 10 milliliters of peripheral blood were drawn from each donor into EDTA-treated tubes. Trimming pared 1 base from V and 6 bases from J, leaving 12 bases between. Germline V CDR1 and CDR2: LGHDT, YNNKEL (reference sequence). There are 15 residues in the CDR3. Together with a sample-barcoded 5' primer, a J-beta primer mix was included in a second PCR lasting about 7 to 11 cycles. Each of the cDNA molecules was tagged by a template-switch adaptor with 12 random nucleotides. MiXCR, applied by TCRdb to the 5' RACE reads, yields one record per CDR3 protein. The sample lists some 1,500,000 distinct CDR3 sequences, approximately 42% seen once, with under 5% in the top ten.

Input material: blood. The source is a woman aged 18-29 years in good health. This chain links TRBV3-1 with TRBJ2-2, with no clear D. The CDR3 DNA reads TGTGCCAGCAGCCAAGGCGGTATCGGTGCCGGGGAGCTGTTTTTT. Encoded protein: CASSQGGIGAGELFF.